The rows below give T cell receptor beta chains drawn from one sample of a study of T cell responses to AZD1222 COVID-19 vaccine. Produced via immunoSEQ multiplex PCR; TCRdb's table is partial and in-frame only. The sample holds roughly 140,000 clones, 75% to 85% seen once. The starting material was peripheral blood, obtained on day 0 of MenACWY control vaccination. These receptors originate from an adult in good health. CDR3s include the opening cysteine and the closing phenylalanine or tryptophan.

CDR3aa	v_gene	j_gene
CATRTIAYEKLFF	TRBV6-5	TRBJ1-4
CASSYAGDLTGETQYF	TRBV5-4	TRBJ2-5
CASSLDRGGMPRDEQYF	TRBV5-6	TRBJ2-7
CASSFRTWGTGNTGELFF	TRBV27	TRBJ2-2
CASSFAGQDTEAFF	TRBV7-9	TRBJ1-1
CASSFDRVGTDTQYF	TRBV5-1	TRBJ2-3
CASSSQGDEQFF	TRBV6-5	TRBJ2-1
CASSQDLYASGANVLTF	TRBV3-1/TRBV3-2	TRBJ2-6
CASSVVGTGRNEQFF	TRBV9	TRBJ2-1
CSAIPEVGAFF	TRBV20-1	TRBJ1-1
CAWSTTLGQPVHF	TRBV30	TRBJ1-6
CATARAVYTSTDTQYF	TRBV15	TRBJ2-3
CASSGNTVNTEAFF	TRBV2	TRBJ1-1
CASSATGATEAFF	TRBV11-3	TRBJ1-1
CASSVEVGGSDTGELFF	TRBV9	TRBJ2-2
CASSRGQGNSPLHF	TRBV6-5	TRBJ1-6
CASSADRGAGYTF	TRBV5-1	TRBJ1-2
CASSRRGSYNEQFF	TRBV18	TRBJ2-1
CASSQVFTTYGYTF	TRBV4-1	TRBJ1-2
CASSKSTAGGETQYF	TRBV5-4	TRBJ2-5
CASSLGQGRQETQYF	TRBV5-5	TRBJ2-5
CASSGPGGGYTF	TRBV12-3/TRBV12-4	TRBJ1-2
CASRHGRNYGYTF	TRBV6-1	TRBJ1-2
CASSLDGPHSNQPQHF	TRBV7-8	TRBJ1-5
CASKLQGAGGYTF	TRBV2	TRBJ1-2
CASSLGSREVVYGYTF	TRBV5-1	TRBJ1-2
CASSFNASSSNQPQHF	TRBV5-1	TRBJ1-5
CASSWEGTDSGANVLTF	TRBV5-1	TRBJ2-6
CASLAYNEQFF	TRBV7-9	TRBJ2-1
CATSRESRNSQETQYF	TRBV15	TRBJ2-5
CSASGTNLLGDGYTF	TRBV29-1	TRBJ1-2
CASSSTIMNTEAFF	TRBV2	TRBJ1-1
CASSLSWPSYEQYF	TRBV5-1	TRBJ2-7
CASSRQVSGNTIYF	TRBV19	TRBJ1-3
CASRQGGEEKLFF	TRBV28	TRBJ1-4
CASSHRDQQLVTQYF	TRBV18	TRBJ2-3
CAWTRKGGPGNTIYF	TRBV30	TRBJ1-3
CASSLVYSATNYGYTF	TRBV5-1	TRBJ1-2
CASSHWPGTGGSTIYF	TRBV5-6	TRBJ1-3
CASSDSYGYTF	TRBV2	TRBJ1-2
CASSAAGAANYGYTF	TRBV9	TRBJ1-2
CASGGEGETQYF	TRBV2	TRBJ2-5
CASIGQDTGRKAFF	TRBV13	TRBJ1-1